This section outlines one TCR beta chain sequence together with its context. Its antigen is not identified. The material for each subset, its genomic DNA, was split evenly across several immunoSEQ plates. Sorted-subset replicate PCR reactions contained roughly 200 ng DNA, corresponding to some 29,000 T cell genomes. TCRdb's table, derived via immunoSEQ multiplex PCR, lists solely in-frame clones and lacks some. Of a few million clones in the sample, 93% were seen once. Naivety among CD8 cells was defined by CD45RO negativity and positive CCR7 selection, thereby excluding terminally differentiated effector memory CD45RA+ cells. V dropped 5 bases and J dropped 0 bases, with 14 bases sitting between them. Looked up from germline, CDR1 is SGHTA and CDR2 is FQGTGA. The CDR3 runs to 16 residues. This specimen belongs to a study of shared clonotypes between healthy human individuals. General observations from the study: It was observed that around 5% of naive CD4 clonotypes were shared across a handful of donors. Naive subsets tended to show greater estimated richness than memory subsets.

Sequenced sample: naive CD8+ T cells from PBMCs. This chain uses TRBV7-3 with TRBJ2-1, with TRBD1 as a possible D gene (6 bases). The TCR was taken from a man aged 18 to 30 in good health. Some clones in this sample may be carry-over from other donors' samples. The CDR3 loop reads CASSARTVHSYNEQFF. CDR3 nucleotides: TGTGCCAGCAGCGCCAGGACAGTCCACTCCTACAATGAGCAGTTCTTC.